Given below is one T cell receptor beta chain in context. A quantity of about 0.5 to 1 ug RNA underwent reverse transcription using random hexamers. TCRdb re-analysed the immunoSEQ multiplex PCR reads in MiXCR, keeping a single row per CDR3 protein. The sample holds 200,000 to 250,000 distinct CDR3 sequences; about 94% are singletons and the top ten take roughly 0.15%. The sample originates from a study of CD8 T cells in Susac syndrome. Sequenced sample: CD8+ T cells from PBMCs. The origin of this receptor is a human donor with multiple sclerosis.

DNA of the CDR3: TGTGCCAGCAGCTCGGAGGGCGGGTCCTACGAGCAGTACTTC. Translating it yields CASSSEGGSYEQYF. V and J are TRBV7-6 and TRBJ2-7; maybe TRBD2 (6 bases). CDR1 and CDR2 (germline): SGHVS, FNYEAQ. V was trimmed by 4 bases and J by 1 base, leaving 11 bases between them. This CDR3 has 14 residues.